The rows below give T cell receptor beta chains drawn from one sample of a study of T-cell memory formation after mild COVID-19. TCRdb reanalysed the 5' RACE reads using MiXCR and keeps one entry per CDR3 protein. The sample yields 350,000 to 450,000 distinct CDR3 sequences, approximately 24% seen once. The sequencing input was PBMCs or a T cell subset sorted from them (not recorded which). The receptors were gathered from an adult woman who had mild COVID-19 (a few samples of this study predate the infection). Cell type and time point are not known. Each CDR3 is given with its conserved first and last residue. The D gene is left open where the match is weak. Not all rows give a size; the values are once, few, many and, for expanded clones, a class.

v_gene	abundance	d_gene	j_gene	CDR3nt	CDR3aa
TRBV4-2	NA	TRBD2	TRBJ2-7	TGTGCCAGCAGCCAAGACGTTAGCGGGCGCTCCTACGAGCAGTACTTC	CASSQDVSGRSYEQYF
TRBV25-1	few	NA	TRBJ1-2	TGTGCCAGCAGTGCAGGGAGTATGGGCTACACCTTC	CASSAGSMGYTF
TRBV18	few	NA	TRBJ1-1	TGTGCCAGCTCACCACTTGACTCGCAGGTGGTCATGAACACTGAAGCTTTCTTT	CASSPLDSQVVMNTEAFF
TRBV2	NA	NA	TRBJ1-1	TGTGCCAGCAGTGAAGGGGGGCCGGTAGGAACTGAAGCTTTCTTT	CASSEGGPVGTEAFF
TRBV6-4	few	TRBD2	TRBJ2-3	TGTGCCAGCAGTGTTAGCGGGGACGGGACAGATACGCAGTATTTT	CASSVSGDGTDTQYF
TRBV14	few	TRBD2	TRBJ2-4	TGTGCCAGCAGTCATAGCGGGAGTCAGTACTTC	CASSHSGSQYF
TRBV11-2	NA	NA	TRBJ2-7	TGTGCCAGCAGCTCAGGACCGTCGGAGGACTTC	CASSSGPSEDF
TRBV7-9	few	NA	TRBJ2-3	TGTGCCAGCAGCTTAGATTGGCCGGGAGATACGCAGTATTTT	CASSLDWPGDTQYF
TRBV14	NA	TRBD1	TRBJ1-2	TGTGCCAGCAGCCAAGGCACAGGGGTGCCTGGCTACACCTTC	CASSQGTGVPGYTF
TRBV11-2	NA	TRBD1	TRBJ1-3	TGTGCCAGCAGCCGGACAGGGGGCCGTGGAAACACCATATATTTT	CASSRTGGRGNTIYF
TRBV7-9	NA	NA	TRBJ1-3	TGTGCCTTAACTACAGCTTCTGGAAACACCATATATTTT	CALTTASGNTIYF
TRBV4-2	few	TRBD2	TRBJ2-3	TGTGCCAGCAGCCGCCGGACTAGCGGGAGCACAGATACGCAGTATTTT	CASSRRTSGSTDTQYF
TRBV7-8	few	NA	TRBJ1-4	TGTGCCAGCAGCTCCGGGAGTCCAACTAATGAAAAACTGTTTTTT	CASSSGSPTNEKLFF
TRBV12-3/TRBV12-4	once	NA	TRBJ1-3	TGTGCCAGCAGAACACAGGGCTCTGGAAACACCATATATTTT	CASRTQGSGNTIYF
TRBV27	few	TRBD1	TRBJ1-1	TGTGCCAGCACCTCACTGGGGACAGGCACTGAAGCTTTCTTT	CASTSLGTGTEAFF